Given below is one T cell receptor beta chain in context. The germline V and J ends were trimmed by 4 bases and 11 bases, with 17 bases remaining between them. Germline CDR1 is LGHDT and CDR2 is YNNKEL (reference sequence). This CDR3 has 13 residues. TCRdb re-analysed the 5' RACE reads in MiXCR, keeping a single row per CDR3 protein. The sample gives approximately 580,000 distinct CDR3 sequences, approximately 16% of which show up once; roughly 17% is in the top ten. This entry is derived from a study of T cells after yellow fever vaccination. The receptor comes from a man between 18 and 29 years old who received the YFV17D yellow fever vaccine. Sample: PBMCs, taken 5 days after the first yellow fever vaccination. The chain carries TRBV3-1 and TRBJ1-1; D ambiguous. The CDR3 sequence: CASSPTSGPEAFF. CDR3 bases: TGTGCCAGCAGCCCAACCTCGGGCCCAGAGGCTTTCTTT.